This T cell receptor beta chain derives from a study of a mutant IDH1 vaccine in newly diagnosed glioma. The overall study: All eight of the vaccinations patients received fell in weeks 1, 3, 5, 7, 11, 15, 19 and 23. Study results and limitations: No link was apparently found between pseudoprogression and changes in top peripheral T cell clonotypes. Evidence of vaccine-induced immune responses was documented in approximately 93% of patients.

As concerns this clone: Antigen specificity is unknown.

Specified time point: week 5, during vaccination. Vaccine doses each comprised 300 ug of mutant IDH1 20-mer peptide, with topical imiquimod. The study enrolled donors with new WHO grade 3 or 4 IDH1-mutant, ATRX-lost astrocytomas. The CDR3 is 17 residues long. Germline V gene lookup returns CDR1 MGHRA and CDR2 YSYEKL. V dropped 0 bases and J dropped 8 bases, with 20 bases sitting between them. Libraries were prepared by immunoSEQ multiplex PCR; TCRdb keeps only in-frame clonotypes and omits some of them. The sample has about 60,000 clones, under 90% seen once. The chain carries TRBV4-1 and TRBJ2-1, with D possibly being TRBD1 or TRBD2 (6 bases each). This sequence originates from a woman in her forties or fifties with glioma. The sequences come from PBMCs, collected from a glioma patient whose treatment included an IDH1 peptide vaccine. The CDR3 is CASSQDAGGPRGHEQFF. The DNA of the CDR3 is TGCGCCAGCAGCCAAGATGCCGGGGGCCCCCGAGGTCATGAGCAGTTCTTC.